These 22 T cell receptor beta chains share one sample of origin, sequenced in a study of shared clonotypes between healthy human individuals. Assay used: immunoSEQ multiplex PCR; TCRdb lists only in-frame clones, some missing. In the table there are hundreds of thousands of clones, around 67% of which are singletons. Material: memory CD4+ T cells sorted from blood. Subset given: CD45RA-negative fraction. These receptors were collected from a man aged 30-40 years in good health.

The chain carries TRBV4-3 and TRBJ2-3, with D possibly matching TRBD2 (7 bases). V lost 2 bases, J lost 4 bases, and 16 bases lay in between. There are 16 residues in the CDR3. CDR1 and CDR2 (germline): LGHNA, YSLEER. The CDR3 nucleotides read TGCGCCAGCAGCCAATACAGAGGGGGGGACGCAGATACGCAGTATTTT. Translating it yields CASSQYRGGDADTQYF.

This chain's CDR3 is CASSFGLAGGRNYEQYF. The CDR3 DNA reads TGTGCCAGCAGCTTTGGCCTAGCGGGAGGGCGGAACTACGAGCAGTACTTC. The chain employs TRBV7-2 and TRBJ2-7; TRBD2 matches at 12 bases. The CDR3 sequence is 17 residues long. J gave up 3 bases and V 3 bases, and 9 bases lay outside the gene matches. In germline, CDR1 is SGHTA, CDR2 FQGNSA.

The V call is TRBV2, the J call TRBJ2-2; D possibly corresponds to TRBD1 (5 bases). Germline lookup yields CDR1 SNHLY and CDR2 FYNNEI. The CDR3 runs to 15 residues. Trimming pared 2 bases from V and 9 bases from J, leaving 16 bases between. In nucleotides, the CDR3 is TGTGCCAGCAGTGAATCGGTGGCAGGGCACCGGGAGCTGTTTTTT. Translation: CASSESVAGHRELFF.

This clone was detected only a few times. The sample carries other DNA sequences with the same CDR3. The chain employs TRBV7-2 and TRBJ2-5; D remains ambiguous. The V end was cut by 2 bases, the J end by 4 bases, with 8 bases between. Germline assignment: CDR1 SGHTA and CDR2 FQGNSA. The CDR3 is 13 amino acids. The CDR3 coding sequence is TGTGCCAGCAGCTTATCCCTAGGAGAGACCCAGTACTTC. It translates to CASSLSLGETQYF.

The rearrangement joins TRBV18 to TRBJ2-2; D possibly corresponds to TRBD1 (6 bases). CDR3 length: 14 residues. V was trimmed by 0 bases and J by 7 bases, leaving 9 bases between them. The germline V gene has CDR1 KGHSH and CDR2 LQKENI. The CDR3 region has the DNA TGTGCCAGCTCACCACCAGGGGGTCACGGGGAGCTGTTTTTT. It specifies CASSPPGGHGELFF.

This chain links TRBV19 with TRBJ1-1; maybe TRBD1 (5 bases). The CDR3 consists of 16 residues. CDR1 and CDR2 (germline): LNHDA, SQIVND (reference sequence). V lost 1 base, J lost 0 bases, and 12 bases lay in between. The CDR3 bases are TGTGCCAGTAGTATAGTGGGGGTGGGAATGAACACTGAAGCTTTCTTT. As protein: CASSIVGVGMNTEAFF. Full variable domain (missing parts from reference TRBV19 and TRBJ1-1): DGGITQSPKYLFRKEGQNVTLSCEQNLNHDAMYWYRQDPGQGLRLIYYSQIVNDFQKGDIAEGYSVSREKKESFPLTVTSAQKNPTAFYLCASSIVGVGMNTEAFFGQGTRLTVV.

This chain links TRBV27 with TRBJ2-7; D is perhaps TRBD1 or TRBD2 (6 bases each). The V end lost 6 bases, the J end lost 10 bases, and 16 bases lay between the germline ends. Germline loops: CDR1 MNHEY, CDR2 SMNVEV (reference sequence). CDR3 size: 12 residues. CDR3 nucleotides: TGTGCCAGCAGCATCCCGGGGGCCGGACAGTACTTC. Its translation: CASSIPGAGQYF.

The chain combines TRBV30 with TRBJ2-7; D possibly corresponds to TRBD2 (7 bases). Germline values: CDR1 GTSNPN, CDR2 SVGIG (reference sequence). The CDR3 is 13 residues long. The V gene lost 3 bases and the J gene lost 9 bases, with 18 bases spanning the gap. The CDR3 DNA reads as TGTGCCTGGAGCGTAAGCAACGGGGGGCGGCAGTACTTC. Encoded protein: CAWSVSNGGRQYF.

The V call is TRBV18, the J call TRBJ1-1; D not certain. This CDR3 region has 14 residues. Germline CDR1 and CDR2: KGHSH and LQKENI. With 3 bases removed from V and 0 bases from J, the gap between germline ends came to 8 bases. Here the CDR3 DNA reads TGTGCCAGCTCACCCGGGCCCCTGAACACTGAAGCTTTCTTT. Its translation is CASSPGPLNTEAFF. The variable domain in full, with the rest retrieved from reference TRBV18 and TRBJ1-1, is NAGVMQNPRHLVRRRGQEARLRCSPMKGHSHVYWYRQLPEEGLKFMVYLQKENIIDESGMPKERFSAEFPKEGPSILRIQQVVRGDSAAYFCASSPGPLNTEAFFGQGTRLTVV.

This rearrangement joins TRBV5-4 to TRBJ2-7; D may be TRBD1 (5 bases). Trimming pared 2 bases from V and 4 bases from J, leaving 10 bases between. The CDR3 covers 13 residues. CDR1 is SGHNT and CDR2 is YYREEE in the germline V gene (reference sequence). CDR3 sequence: CASSLDSFYEQYF. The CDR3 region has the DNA TGTGCCAGCAGCTTAGACAGCTTTTACGAGCAGTACTTC.

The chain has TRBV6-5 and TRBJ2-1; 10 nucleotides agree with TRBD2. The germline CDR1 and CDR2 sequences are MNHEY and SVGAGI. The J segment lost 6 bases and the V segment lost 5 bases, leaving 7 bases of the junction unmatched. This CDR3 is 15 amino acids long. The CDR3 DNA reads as TGTGCCAGCAGTAATCTAGCGGGAGTGGGCAATGAGCAGTTCTTC. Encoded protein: CASSNLAGVGNEQFF.

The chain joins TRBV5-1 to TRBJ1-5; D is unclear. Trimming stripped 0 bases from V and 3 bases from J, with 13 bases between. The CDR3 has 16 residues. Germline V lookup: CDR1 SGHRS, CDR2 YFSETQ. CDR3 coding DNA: TGCGCCAGCAGCTTGGACCCCGAGACGGACAATCAGCCCCAGCATTTT. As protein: CASSLDPETDNQPQHF.

As DNA, the CDR3 is TGCGCCAGCAGCTTAAGTAGCGGGAGCGCGGCGACCCAGTACTTC. This encodes CASSLSSGSAATQYF. The chain combines TRBV5-1 with TRBJ2-5; TRBD2 aligns across 9 bases. The CDR3 runs 15 residues. V lost 2 bases and J lost 7; bases outside the gene matches: 9. Germline CDR1 is SGHRS and CDR2 is YFSETQ.

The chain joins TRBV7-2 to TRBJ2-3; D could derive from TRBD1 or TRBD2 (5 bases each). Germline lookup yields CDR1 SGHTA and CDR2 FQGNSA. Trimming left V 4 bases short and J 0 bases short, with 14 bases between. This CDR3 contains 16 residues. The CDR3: CASSSGRTTSTDTQYF. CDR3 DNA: TGTGCCAGCAGCTCGGGACGGACGACTAGCACAGATACGCAGTATTTT. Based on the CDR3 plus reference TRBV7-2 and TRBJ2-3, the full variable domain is GAGVSQSPSNKVTEKGKDVELRCDPISGHTALYWYRQSLGQGLEFLIYFQGNSAPDKSGLPSDRFSAERTGGSVSTLTIQRTQQEDSAVYLCASSSGRTTSTDTQYFGPGTRLTVL.

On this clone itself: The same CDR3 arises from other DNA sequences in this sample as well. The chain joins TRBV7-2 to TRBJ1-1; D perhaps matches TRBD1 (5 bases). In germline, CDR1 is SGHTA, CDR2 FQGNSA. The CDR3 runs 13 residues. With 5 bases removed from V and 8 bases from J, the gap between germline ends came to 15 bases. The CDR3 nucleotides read TGTGCCAGCAGCCCGGGACGTCGGTTGGAAGCTTTCTTT. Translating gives CASSPGRRLEAFF.

CDR3 sequence: CASKRDRNTGELFF. The CDR3 coding sequence is TGCGCCAGCAAACGGGACAGAAACACCGGGGAGCTGTTTTTT. V usage is TRBV10-1 and J usage is TRBJ2-2, with 7 bases lining up with TRBD1. The CDR3 has 14 amino acids. Germline values: CDR1 WNHNN, CDR2 SYGVQD (reference sequence). V shed 7 bases and J 2 bases; nucleotides not matched to a gene: 4.

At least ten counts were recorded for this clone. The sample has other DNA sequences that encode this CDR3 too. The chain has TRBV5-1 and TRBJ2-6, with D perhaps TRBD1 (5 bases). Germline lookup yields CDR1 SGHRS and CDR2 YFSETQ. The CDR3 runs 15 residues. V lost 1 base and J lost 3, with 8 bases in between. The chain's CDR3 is CASSLQGRGANVLTF. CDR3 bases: TGCGCCAGCAGCTTGCAGGGTCGTGGGGCCAACGTCCTGACTTTC. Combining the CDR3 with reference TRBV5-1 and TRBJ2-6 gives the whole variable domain KAGVTQTPRYLIKTRGQQVTLSCSPISGHRSVSWYQQTPGQGLQFLFEYFSETQRNKGNFPGRFSGRQFSNSRSEMNVSTLELGDSALYLCASSLQGRGANVLTFGAGSRLTVL.

Here the CDR3 DNA reads TGCGCCAGCAGCTTGAGTCCCCAGGTTGGAACCGGGGAGCTGTTTTTT. Protein: CASSLSPQVGTGELFF. The V gene is TRBV5-1, the J gene TRBJ2-2; no definite D call. Per germline, CDR1 SGHRS and CDR2 YFSETQ. The CDR3 contains 16 residues. V was clipped by 1 base and J by 5 bases, with 15 bases between them.

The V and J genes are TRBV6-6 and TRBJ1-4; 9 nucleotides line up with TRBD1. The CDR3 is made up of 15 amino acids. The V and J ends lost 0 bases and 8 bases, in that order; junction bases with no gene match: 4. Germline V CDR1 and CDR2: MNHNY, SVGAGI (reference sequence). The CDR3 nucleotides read TGTGCCAGCAGTTACTCGGGACAGGGCGAGGAAAAACTGTTTTTT. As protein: CASSYSGQGEEKLFF.

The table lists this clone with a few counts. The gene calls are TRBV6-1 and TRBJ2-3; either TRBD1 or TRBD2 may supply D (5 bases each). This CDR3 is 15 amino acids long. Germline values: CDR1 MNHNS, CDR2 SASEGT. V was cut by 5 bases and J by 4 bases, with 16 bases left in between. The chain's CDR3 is CASSFGGVAADTQYF. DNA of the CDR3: TGTGCCAGCAGTTTTGGGGGTGTGGCTGCAGATACGCAGTATTTT.

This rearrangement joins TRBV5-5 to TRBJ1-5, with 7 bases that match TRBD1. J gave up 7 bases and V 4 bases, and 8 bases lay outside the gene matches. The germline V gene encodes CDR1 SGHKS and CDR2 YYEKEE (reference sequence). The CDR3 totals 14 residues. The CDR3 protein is CASSPTGVLQPQHF. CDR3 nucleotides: TGTGCCAGCAGCCCTACAGGGGTGCTGCAGCCCCAGCATTTT.

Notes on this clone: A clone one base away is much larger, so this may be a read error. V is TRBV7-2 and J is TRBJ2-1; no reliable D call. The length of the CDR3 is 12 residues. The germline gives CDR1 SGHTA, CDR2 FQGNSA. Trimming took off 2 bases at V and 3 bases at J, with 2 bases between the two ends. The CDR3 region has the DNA TGTGCCAGCAGCTTAAGCTACAATGAGCAGTTCTTC. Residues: CASSLSYNEQFF.